Each of the 17 T cell receptor beta chains below was sequenced from the same sample in a study of patients and donors after allogeneic stem cell transplantation. One entry per CDR3 protein results from TCRdb running MiXCR on the RT-PCR reads. The sample yields about 57,000 distinct CDR3 sequences, about 14% seen once. Sequenced input: blood, either unsorted or a sorted T cell fraction (not recorded which). These receptors all come from a human donor who was either an allogeneic HSCT recipient or a stem cell or donor lymphocyte infusion donor (not recorded which). It is not recorded whose cells these are; they may come from a transplant donor.

The genes are TRBV4-2 and TRBJ2-7, with 8 bases lining up with TRBD1. Trimming cost V 0 bases and J 5 bases; bases outside gene matches: 6. The CDR3 is 15 amino acids. Germline V gene sequence: CDR1 LGHNA, CDR2 YNFKEQ. CDR3 amino acids: CASSQERTGIDEQYF. CDR3 coding DNA: TGTGCCAGCAGCCAAGAGAGGACAGGGATCGACGAGCAGTACTTC.

This clonotype was seen many times. The CDR3 spells CASSYKGQPQHF. The CDR3 nucleotides read TGTGCCAGCAGTTATAAGGGTCAGCCCCAGCATTTT. The chain recombines TRBV6-5 with TRBJ1-5; D gene unclear. CDR3 length: 12 amino acids. Trimming took 3 bases from V and 6 from J, leaving 6 bases between them. The germline V gene has CDR1 MNHEY and CDR2 SVGAGI.

This clonotype appeared many times. This chain links TRBV27 with TRBJ1-2; D uncertain. Germline V CDR1 and CDR2: MNHEY, SMNVEV (reference sequence). V dropped 5 bases and J dropped 10 bases, with 23 bases sitting between them. The CDR3 contains 15 residues. CDR3 DNA: TGTGCCAGCAGTAGCCTCCCTACAGTGCTTGGAGACTACACCTTC. Translation: CASSSLPTVLGDYTF.

The genes are TRBV14 and TRBJ2-7; 13 bases map to TRBD2. The CDR3 is 14 residues long. Germline V gene lookup returns CDR1 SGHDN and CDR2 FVKESK. The V and J ends lost 1 base and 7 bases, in that order; junction bases with no gene match: 1. CDR3 nucleotides: TGTGCCAGCAGCCAAGGGACTAGCGGGAGTGAGCAGTACTTC. Translating it yields CASSQGTSGSEQYF.

This clonotype was counted between two and nine times. The chain joins TRBV11-2 to TRBJ2-2; no clear D gene. V shed 0 bases and J shed 5 bases, with 10 bases lying between them. Germline V gene data show CDR1 as SGHAT and CDR2 as FQNNGV. The CDR3 covers 15 residues. The CDR3 DNA sequence: TGTGCCAGCAGCTTAGATCTCCCGCGGACCGGGGAGCTGTTTTTT. The encoded protein is CASSLDLPRTGELFF.

This clonotype was seen a few times. Germline is not matched at one junction end, which may reflect a read error. The rearrangement joins TRBV7-7 to TRBJ2-3; no definite D call. CDR1 and CDR2 from the germline V gene are SSHAT and FNYEAQ (reference sequence). This CDR3 spans 15 amino acids. CDR3 amino acids: CASSLSGHRTDTQYF. CDR3 DNA sequence: TGTGCTAGCAGCTTATCGGGTCATCGCACAGATACGCAGTATTTT. The full variable domain, in which reference TRBV7-7 and TRBJ2-3 provide the parts outside the CDR3, is GAGVSQSPRYKVTKRGQDVTLRCDPISSHATLYWYQQALGQGPEFLTYFNYEAQPDKSGLPSDRFSAERPEGSISTLTIQRTEQRDSAMYRCASSLSGHRTDTQYFGPGTRLTVL.

The sample holds many counts of this clonotype. V usage is TRBV18 and J usage is TRBJ1-4, with D maybe TRBD1 (6 bases). This CDR3 comprises 16 residues. Germline assignment: CDR1 KGHSH and CDR2 LQKENI. Trimming removed 3 bases at V and 5 bases at J, with 16 bases between. The CDR3 DNA sequence: TGTGCCAGCTCACCGAACTTCGGGACAAAAAATGAAAAACTGTTTTTT. Translated: CASSPNFGTKNEKLFF. The entire variable domain, with the rest obtained from reference TRBV18 and TRBJ1-4, is as follows: NAGVMQNPRHLVRRRGQEARLRCSPMKGHSHVYWYRQLPEEGLKFMVYLQKENIIDESGMPKERFSAEFPKEGPSILRIQQVVRGDSAAYFCASSPNFGTKNEKLFFGSGTQLSVL.

This clonotype was observed a handful of times. CDR3 sequence reads: CASSSLGAVMTDEQFF. CDR3 nucleotides: TGTGCCAGCAGCTCCCTGGGGGCCGTCATGACGGATGAGCAGTTCTTC. V gene TRBV7-8 combines with J gene TRBJ2-1; D is perhaps TRBD1 (6 bases). The V and J ends lost 4 bases and 8 bases respectively, with 21 bases between them. The CDR3 has 16 amino acids. In germline, CDR1 is SGHVS, CDR2 FQNEAQ.

This clonotype was detected many times. The chain links TRBV18 to TRBJ1-1, with a possible D match to TRBD1 (5 bases). Trimming shortened V by 3 bases and J by 1 base, and 6 bases separated the two germline ends. CDR3 length: 13 amino acids. Per germline, CDR1 KGHSH and CDR2 LQKENI. CDR3 residues: CASSPRENTEAFF. The CDR3, as DNA: TGTGCCAGCTCACCCAGGGAGAACACTGAAGCTTTCTTT.

This clonotype was counted only a few times. The chain couples TRBV19 to TRBJ1-1; possibly TRBD1 for D (6 bases). This CDR3 has 15 amino acids. CDR1 is LNHDA, CDR2 SQIVND, per germline (reference sequence). The V end lost 6 bases, the J end lost 1 base, and 15 bases lay between the germline ends. The CDR3, as DNA: TGTGCCAGTAGAGCCGCAGGGGCAGGGAACACTGAAGCTTTCTTT. This sequence encodes CASRAAGAGNTEAFF.

The rearrangement links TRBV10-3 to TRBJ2-5, with TRBD1 matching over 7 bases. There are 13 residues in the CDR3. J gave up 3 bases and V 7 bases, and 5 bases lay outside the gene matches. Germline values: CDR1 ENHRY, CDR2 SYGVKD. Here the CDR3 DNA reads TGTGCCATCACTTGGGACAGTAAAGAGACCCAGTACTTC. Its protein is CAITWDSKETQYF.

The chain combines TRBV20-1 with TRBJ2-1; D is unresolved. CDR3 size: 15 residues. V lost 0 bases and J 3 bases, leaving 12 bases between the germline ends. Germline V gives CDR1 DFQATT, CDR2 SNEGSKA (reference sequence). CDR3 DNA sequence: TGCAGTGCTAGAGATGATGGGGTATACTACAATGAGCAGTTCTTC. It encodes CSARDDGVYYNEQFF.

This clonotype was seen many times. This sequence joins TRBV3-1 and TRBJ2-7; 14 nucleotides agree with TRBD2. The trim removed 5 bases at V and 7 bases at J, leaving 7 bases unmatched. Germline assignment: CDR1 LGHDT and CDR2 YNNKEL (reference sequence). The CDR3 is made up of 15 amino acids. CDR3 in DNA: TGTGCCAGCAGCAGGGGGGGACTAGCGGGAGAAGAGCAGTACTTC. Encoded protein: CASSRGGLAGEEQYF.

With regard to this clonotype: The junction departs from germline at one end; a sequencing error may be responsible. The chain joins TRBV18 to TRBJ2-5; D unclear. CDR3 length: 12 amino acids. Germline V lookup: CDR1 KGHSH, CDR2 LQKENI. The CDR3 DNA is TGTACCAGCTCACCATGGGGAGAGACCCAGTACTTC. Translating it yields CTSSPWGETQYF.

This clonotype was observed at least ten times. This chain joins TRBV29-1 and TRBJ1-3, with D perhaps TRBD1 (6 bases). The V end lost 6 bases, the J end lost 3 bases, and 12 bases lay between the germline ends. The CDR3 is made up of 13 amino acids. Germline V CDR1 and CDR2: SQVTM, ANQGSEA. The CDR3 spells CSVMGAIGNTIYF. The CDR3 DNA is TGCAGCGTGATGGGGGCCATTGGAAACACCATATATTTT.

The chain recombines TRBV20-1 with TRBJ2-3; 8 bases fit TRBD2. The germline V gene has CDR1 DFQATT and CDR2 SNEGSKA (reference sequence). This CDR3 has 13 amino acids. The V gene end was trimmed by 5 bases and the J gene end by 1 base; junction bases not matched to a gene: 2. CDR3 nucleotides: TGCAGTGCTCCGGGAGGGCGCACAGATACGCAGTATTTT. The encoded protein is CSAPGGRTDTQYF.

This rearrangement joins TRBV19 to TRBJ2-3; tentatively, D is TRBD2 (6 bases). The V and J ends lost 7 bases and 2 bases respectively, with 13 bases between them. Per germline, CDR1 LNHDA and CDR2 SQIVND (reference sequence). The CDR3 runs 14 residues. The DNA of the CDR3 is TGTGCCAGTAAGGACCCGGGGGACACAGATACGCAGTATTTT. It encodes CASKDPGDTDTQYF.